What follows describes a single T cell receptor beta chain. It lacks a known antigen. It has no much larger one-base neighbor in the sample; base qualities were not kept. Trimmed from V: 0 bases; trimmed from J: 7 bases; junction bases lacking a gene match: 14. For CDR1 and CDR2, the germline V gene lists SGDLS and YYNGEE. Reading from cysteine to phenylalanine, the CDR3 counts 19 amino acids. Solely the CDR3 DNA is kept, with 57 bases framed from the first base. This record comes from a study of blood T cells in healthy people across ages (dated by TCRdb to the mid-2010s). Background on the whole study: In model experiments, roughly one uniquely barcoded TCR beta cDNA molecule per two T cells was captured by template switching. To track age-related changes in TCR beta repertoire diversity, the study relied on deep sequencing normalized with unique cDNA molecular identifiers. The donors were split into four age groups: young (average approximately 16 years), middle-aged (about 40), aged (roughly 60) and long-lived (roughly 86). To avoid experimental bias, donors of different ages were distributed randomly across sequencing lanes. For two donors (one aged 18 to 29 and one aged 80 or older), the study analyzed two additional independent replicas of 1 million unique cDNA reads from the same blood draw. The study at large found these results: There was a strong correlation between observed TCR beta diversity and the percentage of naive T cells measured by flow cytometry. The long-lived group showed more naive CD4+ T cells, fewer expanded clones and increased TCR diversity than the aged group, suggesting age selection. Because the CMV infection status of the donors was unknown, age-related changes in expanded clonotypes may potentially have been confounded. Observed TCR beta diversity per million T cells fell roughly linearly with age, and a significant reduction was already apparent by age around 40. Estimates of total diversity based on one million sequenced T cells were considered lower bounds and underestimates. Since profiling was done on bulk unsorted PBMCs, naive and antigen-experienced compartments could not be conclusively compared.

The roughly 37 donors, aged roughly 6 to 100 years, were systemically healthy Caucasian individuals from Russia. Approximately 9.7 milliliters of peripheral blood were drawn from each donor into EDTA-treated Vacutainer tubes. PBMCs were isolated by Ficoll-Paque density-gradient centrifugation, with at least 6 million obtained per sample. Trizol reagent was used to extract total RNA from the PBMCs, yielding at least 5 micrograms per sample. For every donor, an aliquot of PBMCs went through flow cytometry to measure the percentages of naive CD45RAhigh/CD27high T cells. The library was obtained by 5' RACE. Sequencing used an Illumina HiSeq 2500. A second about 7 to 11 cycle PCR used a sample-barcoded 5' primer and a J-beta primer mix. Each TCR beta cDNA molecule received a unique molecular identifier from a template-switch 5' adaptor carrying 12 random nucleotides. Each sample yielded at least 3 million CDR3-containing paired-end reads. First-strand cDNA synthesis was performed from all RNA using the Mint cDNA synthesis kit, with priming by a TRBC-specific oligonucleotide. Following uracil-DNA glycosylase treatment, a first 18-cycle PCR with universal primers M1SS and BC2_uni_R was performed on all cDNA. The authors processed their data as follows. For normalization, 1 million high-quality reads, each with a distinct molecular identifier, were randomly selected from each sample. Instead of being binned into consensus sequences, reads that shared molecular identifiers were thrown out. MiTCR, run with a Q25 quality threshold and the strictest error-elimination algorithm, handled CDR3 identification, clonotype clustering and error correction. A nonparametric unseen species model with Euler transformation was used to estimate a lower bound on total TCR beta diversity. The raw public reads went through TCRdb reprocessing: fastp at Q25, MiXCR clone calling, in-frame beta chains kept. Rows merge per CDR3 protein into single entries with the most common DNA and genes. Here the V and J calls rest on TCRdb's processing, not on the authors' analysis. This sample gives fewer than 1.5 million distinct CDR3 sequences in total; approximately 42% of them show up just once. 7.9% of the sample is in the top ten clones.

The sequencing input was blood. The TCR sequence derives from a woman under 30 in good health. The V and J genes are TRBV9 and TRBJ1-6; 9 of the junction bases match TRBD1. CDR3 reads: CASSVEGPATGGYNSPLHF. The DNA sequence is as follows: TGTGCCAGCAGCGTAGAAGGTCCCGCGACAGGGGGGTACAATTCACCCCTCCACTTT.